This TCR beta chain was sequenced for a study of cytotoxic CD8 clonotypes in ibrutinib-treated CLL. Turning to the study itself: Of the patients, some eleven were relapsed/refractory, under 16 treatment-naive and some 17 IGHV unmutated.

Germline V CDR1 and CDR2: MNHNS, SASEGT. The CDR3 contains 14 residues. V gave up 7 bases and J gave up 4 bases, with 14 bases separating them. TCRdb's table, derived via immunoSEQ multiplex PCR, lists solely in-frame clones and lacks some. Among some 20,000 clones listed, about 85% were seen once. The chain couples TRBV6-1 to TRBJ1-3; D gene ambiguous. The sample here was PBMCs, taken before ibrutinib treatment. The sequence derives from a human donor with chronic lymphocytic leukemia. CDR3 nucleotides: TGTGCCAGCATAAATCCCGGGCCCGGAAACACCATATATTTT. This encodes CASINPGPGNTIYF.